A single sample gave rise to the 17 T cell receptor beta chains below, sequenced in a study of blood T cell repertoires in COVID-19. Libraries were prepared by immunoSEQ multiplex PCR; TCRdb keeps only in-frame clonotypes and omits some of them. Counted here are 250,000 or so clones, over 80% occurring once; the ten biggest clones make up 2% to 3%. Sequences were obtained from PBMCs or T cells enriched from blood (not recorded which). All receptors derive from a woman in her twenties or thirties with acute COVID-19.

This clone showed up just a few times. The sample carries other DNA sequences with the same CDR3. This rearrangement joins TRBV6-5 to TRBJ1-1; D perhaps matches TRBD1 (5 bases). CDR3 size: 13 residues. The germline CDR1 and CDR2 sequences are MNHEY and SVGAGI. V was cut by 2 bases and J by 1 base, with 5 bases left in between. DNA for the CDR3: TGTGCCAGCAGTTACAGGGGGAACACTGAAGCTTTCTTT. It is translated as CASSYRGNTEAFF.

The rearrangement joins TRBV5-4 to TRBJ2-1, with 8 bases fitting TRBD2. The CDR3 consists of 16 residues. V was clipped by 4 bases and J by 9 bases; unmatched bases: 15. Germline assignment: CDR1 SGHNT and CDR2 YYREEE (reference sequence). This CDR3 reads CASSPRKAGDPSEQFF. The CDR3 DNA sequence: TGTGCCAGCAGCCCGAGGAAAGCGGGGGACCCTAGTGAGCAGTTCTTC.

V is TRBV14 and J is TRBJ1-1; 9 bases fit TRBD1. With 4 bases clipped from V and 1 base from J, the junction kept 10 bases outside the gene matches. Germline lookup yields CDR1 SGHDN and CDR2 FVKESK. The CDR3 is made up of 17 amino acids. The CDR3 sequence: CASSLSPDRGSNTEAFF. The CDR3 DNA reads as TGTGCCAGCAGCCTCTCCCCGGACAGGGGATCGAACACTGAAGCTTTCTTT.

The rearrangement uses TRBV5-1 and TRBJ2-7; 7 bases fit TRBD1. The germline CDR1 and CDR2 sequences are SGHRS and YFSETQ. With V trimmed by 2 bases and J by 4 bases, 9 bases remained unmatched. The CDR3 is 15 residues long. CDR3: CASSFRPGTEYEQYF. CDR3 DNA: TGCGCCAGCAGCTTCCGTCCCGGGACAGAGTACGAGCAGTACTTC.

V and J are TRBV5-6 and TRBJ2-5, with unresolved D. The CDR3 consists of 15 residues. CDR1 is SGHDT, CDR2 YYEEEE, per germline. Between the trimmed V and J ends, which lost 4 bases and 6 bases, there was a span of 19 bases. CDR3 residues: CASSPRGLGLKTQYF. CDR3 sequence (DNA): TGTGCCAGCAGCCCCCGCGGTCTGGGTTTGAAGACCCAGTACTTC.

The V call is TRBV4-3, the J call TRBJ1-2; D unclear. The V and J ends lost 1 base and 8 bases respectively, with 8 bases between them. The CDR3 sequence is 12 residues long. Germline V lookup: CDR1 LGHNA, CDR2 YSLEER. CDR3 residues: CASSQGGGGYTF. The DNA of the CDR3 is TGCGCCAGCAGCCAAGGTGGCGGGGGCTACACCTTC.

This chain uses TRBV5-1 with TRBJ2-1; 8 nucleotides match TRBD2. There are 19 residues in the CDR3. Germline CDR1 reads SGHRS; CDR2 reads YFSETQ. J was trimmed by 5 bases and V by 1 base; bases with no gene match: 17. The CDR3 reads CASSLRSDSGAVTHNEQFF. DNA of the CDR3: TGCGCCAGCAGCTTGCGCTCTGATAGCGGGGCCGTAACCCACAATGAGCAGTTCTTC.

This chain connects TRBV30 to TRBJ1-1; 9 nucleotides agree with TRBD1. Unmatched junction bases numbered 8, after V lost 5 bases and J lost 7 bases. CDR1 is GTSNPN and CDR2 is SVGIG in the germline V gene (reference sequence). This CDR3 region has 13 residues. CDR3 loop: CAWGKDRGGEAFF. CDR3 coding DNA: TGTGCCTGGGGCAAGGACAGGGGCGGTGAAGCTTTCTTT.

This rearrangement joins TRBV3-1 (or the pseudogene TRBV3-2) to TRBJ1-6, with 7 bases fitting TRBD1. The CDR3 spans 16 residues. Germline V lookup: CDR1 LGHDT, CDR2 YNNKEL (reference sequence). With 2 bases clipped from V and 7 bases from J, the junction kept 8 bases outside the gene matches. CDR3 region: CASSQPGQISNSPLHF. In DNA form, the CDR3 reads TGTGCCAGCAGCCAACCGGGACAGATTTCCAATTCACCCCTCCACTTT.

The genes are TRBV5-1 and TRBJ1-5, with D hard to call. Per germline, CDR1 SGHRS and CDR2 YFSETQ. The CDR3 contains 13 residues. V lost 0 bases and J 6 bases, leaving 7 bases between the germline ends. CDR3 DNA: TGCGCCAGCAGCTTGGCAGAGGGTCAGCCCCAGCATTTT. Translated: CASSLAEGQPQHF. The full variable domain, rest sourced from reference TRBV5-1 and TRBJ1-5, is KAGVTQTPRYLIKTRGQQVTLSCSPISGHRSVSWYQQTPGQGLQFLFEYFSETQRNKGNFPGRFSGRQFSNSRSEMNVSTLELGDSALYLCASSLAEGQPQHFGDGTRLSIL.

The chain uses TRBV13 and TRBJ2-5; 7 bases match TRBD1. Germline trimming cut 5 bases from V and 4 bases from J; bases unmatched to any gene: 4. The CDR3 runs 13 residues. CDR1 is PRHDT and CDR2 is FYEKMQ in the germline V gene (reference sequence). CDR3 sequence (DNA): TGTGCCAGCAGCAGGGGGCAGATAGAGACCCAGTACTTC. Protein sequence: CASSRGQIETQYF.

The chain uses TRBV4-1 and TRBJ1-5; D is uncertain. Trimming pared 0 bases from V and 0 bases from J, leaving 3 bases between. CDR3 length: 14 amino acids. Germline lookup yields CDR1 MGHRA and CDR2 YSYEKL. The CDR3: CASSQDISNQPQHF. The DNA of the CDR3 is TGCGCCAGCAGCCAAGACATTAGCAATCAGCCCCAGCATTTT.

This clone was found once. This chain joins TRBV20-1 and TRBJ1-2; TRBD1 matches at 12 bases. With V trimmed by 3 bases and J by 3 bases, 5 bases remained unmatched. There are 15 residues in the CDR3. Germline CDR1 and CDR2: DFQATT and SNEGSKA (reference sequence). The CDR3 bases are TGCAGTGCTAGTCCCGGGACAGGGGGCTACTATGGCTACACCTTC. Its protein is CSASPGTGGYYGYTF.

V gene TRBV7-9 combines with J gene TRBJ1-2, with D uncertain. Germline V gene lookup returns CDR1 SEHNR and CDR2 FQNEAQ (reference sequence). This CDR3 is 14 amino acids long. The ends were cut back, 7 bases at V and 4 bases at J, with 16 bases in the middle. In DNA, the CDR3 is TGTGCCAGCATGGGAGAAGGACTTTTCTATGGCTACACCTTC. Protein: CASMGEGLFYGYTF. Complete variable domain (other parts from reference TRBV7-9 and TRBJ1-2): DTGVSQNPRHKITKRGQNVTFRCDPISEHNRLYWYRQTLGQGPEFLTYFQNEAQLEKSRLLSDRFSAERPKGSFSTLEIQRTEQGDSAMYLCASMGEGLFYGYTFGSGTRLTVV.

The rearrangement uses TRBV3-1 (or the pseudogene TRBV3-2) and TRBJ2-5, with D perhaps TRBD2 (5 bases). The CDR3 sequence is 14 residues long. In germline, CDR1 is LGHDT, CDR2 YNNKEL (reference sequence). V was trimmed by 0 bases and J by 4 bases, leaving 9 bases between them. CDR3 coding DNA: TGTGCCAGCAGCCAAGAAACGGGGAGAGAGACCCAGTACTTC. This sequence encodes CASSQETGRETQYF.

This clone occurred once. The rearrangement links TRBV19 to TRBJ1-2; no clear D gene. Germline CDR1 reads LNHDA; CDR2 reads SQIVND (reference sequence). V was pared by 2 bases and J by 1 base, with 5 bases between. The CDR3 sequence is 13 residues long. The CDR3 DNA reads as TGTGCCAGTAGTATATCCGTTAACTATGGCTACACCTTC. It yields the protein CASSISVNYGYTF.

The chain is built from TRBV27 and TRBJ1-3; D is perhaps TRBD1 (5 bases). CDR1 and CDR2 from the germline V gene are MNHEY and SMNVEV (reference sequence). The CDR3 runs to 15 residues. Trimming cost V 2 bases and J 0 bases, with 8 bases left between them. The CDR3 DNA follows: TGTGCCAGCAGTTTAGACAGCCACTCTGGAAACACCATATATTTT. Translation gives CASSLDSHSGNTIYF.